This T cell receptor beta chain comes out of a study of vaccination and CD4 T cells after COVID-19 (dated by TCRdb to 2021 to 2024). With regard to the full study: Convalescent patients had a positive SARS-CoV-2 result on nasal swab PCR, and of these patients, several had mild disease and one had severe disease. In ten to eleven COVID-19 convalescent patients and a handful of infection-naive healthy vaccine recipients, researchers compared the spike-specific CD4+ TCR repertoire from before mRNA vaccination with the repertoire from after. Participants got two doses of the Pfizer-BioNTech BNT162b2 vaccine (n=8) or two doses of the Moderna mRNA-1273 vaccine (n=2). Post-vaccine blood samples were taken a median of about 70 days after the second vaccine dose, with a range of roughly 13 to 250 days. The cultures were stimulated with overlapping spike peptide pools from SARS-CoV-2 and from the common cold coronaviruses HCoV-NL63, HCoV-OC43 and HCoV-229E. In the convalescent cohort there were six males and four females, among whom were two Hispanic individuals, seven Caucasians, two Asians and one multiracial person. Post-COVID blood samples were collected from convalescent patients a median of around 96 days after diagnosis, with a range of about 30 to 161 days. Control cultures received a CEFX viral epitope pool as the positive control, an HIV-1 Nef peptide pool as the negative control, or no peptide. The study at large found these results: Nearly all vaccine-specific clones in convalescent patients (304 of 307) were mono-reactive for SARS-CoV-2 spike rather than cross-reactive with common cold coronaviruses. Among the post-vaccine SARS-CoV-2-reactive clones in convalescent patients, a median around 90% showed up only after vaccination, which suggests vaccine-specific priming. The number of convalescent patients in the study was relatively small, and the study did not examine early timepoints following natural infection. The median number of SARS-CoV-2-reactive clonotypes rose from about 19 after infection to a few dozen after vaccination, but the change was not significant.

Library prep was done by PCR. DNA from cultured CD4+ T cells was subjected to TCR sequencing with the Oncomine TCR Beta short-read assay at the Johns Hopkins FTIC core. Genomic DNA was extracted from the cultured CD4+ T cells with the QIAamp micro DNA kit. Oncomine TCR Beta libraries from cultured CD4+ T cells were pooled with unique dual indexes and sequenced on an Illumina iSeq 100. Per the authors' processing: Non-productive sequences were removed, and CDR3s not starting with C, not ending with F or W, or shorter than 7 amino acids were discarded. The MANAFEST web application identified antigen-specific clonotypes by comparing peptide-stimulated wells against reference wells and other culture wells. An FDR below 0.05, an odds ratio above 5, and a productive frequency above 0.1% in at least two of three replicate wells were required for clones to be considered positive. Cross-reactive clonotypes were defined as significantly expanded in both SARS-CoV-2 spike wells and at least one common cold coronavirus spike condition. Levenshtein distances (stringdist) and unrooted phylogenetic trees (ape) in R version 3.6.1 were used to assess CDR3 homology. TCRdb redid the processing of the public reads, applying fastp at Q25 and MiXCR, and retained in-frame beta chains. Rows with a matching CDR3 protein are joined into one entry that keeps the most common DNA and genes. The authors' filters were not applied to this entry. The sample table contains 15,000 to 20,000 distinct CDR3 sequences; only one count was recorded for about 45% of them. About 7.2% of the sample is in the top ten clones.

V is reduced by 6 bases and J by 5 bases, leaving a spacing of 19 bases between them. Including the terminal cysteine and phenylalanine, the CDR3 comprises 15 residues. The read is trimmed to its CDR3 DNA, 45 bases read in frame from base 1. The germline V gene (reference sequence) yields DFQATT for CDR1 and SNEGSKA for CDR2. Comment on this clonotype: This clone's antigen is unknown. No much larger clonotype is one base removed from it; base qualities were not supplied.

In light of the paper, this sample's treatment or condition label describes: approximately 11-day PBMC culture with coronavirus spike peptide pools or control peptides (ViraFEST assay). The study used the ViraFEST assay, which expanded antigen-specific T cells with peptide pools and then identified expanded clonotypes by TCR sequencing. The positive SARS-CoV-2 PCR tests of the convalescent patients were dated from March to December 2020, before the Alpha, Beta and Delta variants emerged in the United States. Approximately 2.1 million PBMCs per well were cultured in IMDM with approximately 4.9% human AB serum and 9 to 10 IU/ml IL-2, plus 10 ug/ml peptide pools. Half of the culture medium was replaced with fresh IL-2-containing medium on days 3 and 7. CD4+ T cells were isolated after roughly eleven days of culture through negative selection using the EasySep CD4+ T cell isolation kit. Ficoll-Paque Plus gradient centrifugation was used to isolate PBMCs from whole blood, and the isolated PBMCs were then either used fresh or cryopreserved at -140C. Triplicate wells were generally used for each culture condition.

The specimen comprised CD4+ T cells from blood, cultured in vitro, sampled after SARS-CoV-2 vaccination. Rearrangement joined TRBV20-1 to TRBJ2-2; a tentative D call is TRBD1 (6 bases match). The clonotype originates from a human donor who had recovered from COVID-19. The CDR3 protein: CSATGPAGVTGELFF. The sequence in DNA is TGCAGTGCCACCGGCCCAGCAGGGGTTACCGGGGAGCTGTTTTTT.